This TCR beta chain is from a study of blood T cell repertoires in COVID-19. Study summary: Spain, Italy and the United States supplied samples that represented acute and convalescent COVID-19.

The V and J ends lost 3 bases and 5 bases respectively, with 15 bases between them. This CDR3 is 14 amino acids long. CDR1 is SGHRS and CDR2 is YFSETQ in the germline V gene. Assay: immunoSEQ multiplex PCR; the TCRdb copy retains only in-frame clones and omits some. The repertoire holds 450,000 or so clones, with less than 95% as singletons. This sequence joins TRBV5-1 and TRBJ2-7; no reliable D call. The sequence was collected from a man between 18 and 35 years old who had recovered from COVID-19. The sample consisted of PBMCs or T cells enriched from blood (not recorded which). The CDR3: CASSYTATTDEQYF. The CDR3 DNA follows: TGCGCCAGCAGCTATACAGCCACGACCGACGAGCAGTACTTC.